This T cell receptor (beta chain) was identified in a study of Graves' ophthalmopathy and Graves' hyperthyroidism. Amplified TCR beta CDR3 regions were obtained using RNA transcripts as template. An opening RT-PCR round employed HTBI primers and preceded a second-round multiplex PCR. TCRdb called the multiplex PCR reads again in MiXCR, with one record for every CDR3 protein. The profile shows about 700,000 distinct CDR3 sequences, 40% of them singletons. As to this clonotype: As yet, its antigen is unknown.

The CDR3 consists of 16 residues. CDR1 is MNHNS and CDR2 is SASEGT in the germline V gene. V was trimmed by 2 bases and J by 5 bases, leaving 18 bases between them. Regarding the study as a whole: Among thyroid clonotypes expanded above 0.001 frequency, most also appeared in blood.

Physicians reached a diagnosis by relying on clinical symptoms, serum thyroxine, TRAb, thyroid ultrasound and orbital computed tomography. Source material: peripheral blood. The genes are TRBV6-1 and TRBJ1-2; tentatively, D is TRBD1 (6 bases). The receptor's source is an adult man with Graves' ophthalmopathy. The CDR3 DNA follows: TGTGCCAGCAGTGAAAGGACAGCCTTCCTATTTTATGGCTACACCTTC. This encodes CASSERTAFLFYGYTF.